This note documents a single TCR beta chain sequence. The antigen is unknown. The data derive from a study of cytomegalovirus exposure and HLA in healthy donors. PCR employed 60 Vbeta and 13 Jbeta primers. Libraries were prepared by immunoSEQ multiplex PCR; TCRdb keeps only in-frame clonotypes and omits some of them. Its table records approximately 130,000 clones. Study-level points and caveats: Highly shared variants forming one cluster were likely a sequencing artifact.

V gave up 4 bases and J gave up 5 bases, with 21 bases separating them. Germline V gene sequence: CDR1 SGHRS, CDR2 YFSETQ. This CDR3 contains 16 residues. The receptor comes from a woman between 55 and 75 years old in good health and CMV-seronegative. Source material: PBMCs. The chain combines TRBV5-1 with TRBJ2-5; D possibly corresponds to TRBD1 (5 bases). For the CDR3, the DNA is TGCGCCAGCAGCCTCAGTTCTCAAGGGGTGGGGGAGACCCAGTACTTC. Translation: CASSLSSQGVGETQYF.